This T cell receptor beta chain derives from a study of blood T cells in healthy people across ages. Findings and caveats of the study: Per-million-T-cell TCR beta diversity fell roughly linearly with age.

Then a second PCR, running about 7 to 11 cycles, was carried out with a sample-barcoded 5' primer and a J-beta primer mix. A template-switch adaptor that had 12 random nucleotides put a tag on each cDNA molecule. MiXCR, applied by TCRdb to the 5' RACE reads, yields one record per CDR3 protein. The sample records around 1,900,000 distinct CDR3 sequences, about two fifths being singletons. A remark on this clonotype: Its target is not known.

This TCR derives from a human donor in good health. The specimen was blood.

The CDR3 DNA follows: TGCGCCAGCAGCGATAAGCCCAGGGAGTCCGGGGAGCTGTTTTTT. The encoded protein is CASSDKPRESGELFF. The V gene is TRBV5-1, the J gene TRBJ2-2; either TRBD1 or TRBD2 may supply D (5 bases each). Trimming took 4 bases from V and 6 from J, leaving 16 bases between them. Germline assignment: CDR1 SGHRS and CDR2 YFSETQ. This CDR3 spans 15 amino acids.